The rows below give T cell receptor beta chains drawn from one sample of a study of control samples from healthy donors and cancer patients. This table comes from immunoSEQ multiplex PCR, and its TCRdb copy is limited to in-frame clones, with some not included. The repertoire holds over 30,000 clones, with about 85% as singletons. Sequenced: PBMCs. All receptors derive from a woman aged 35 to 49 with lung cancer. Each CDR3 is given with its conserved first and last residue. The D gene is left open where the match is weak. Clone size is not always given. Where it is, it says once, few, many or a class for expanded clones.

>15|-|TRBJ2-2|TRBV25-1|-
TGTGCCAGCATCCCTGAAAATGGGGGGCCCGGGGAGCTGTTTTTT
CASIPENGGPGELFF
>15|-|TRBJ1-6|TRBV7-8|-
TGTGCCAGCAGCTGGGGACGACAGCAAAATTCACCCCTCCACTTT
CASSWGRQQNSPLHF
>15|TRBD1|TRBJ2-1|TRBV7-9|few
TGTGCCAGCAGCTCTCAGGGGGCCACCTACAATGAGCAGTTCTTC
CASSSQGATYNEQFF
>13|-|TRBJ1-5|TRBV6-1|-
TGTGCCAGCAGTGAAGGGGGCCCTCAGCCCCAGCATTTT
CASSEGGPQPQHF
>13|-|TRBJ2-7|TRBV13|-
TGTGCCAGCAGCTTTGAACGGGGAGTCGAGCAGTACTTC
CASSFERGVEQYF
>14|-|TRBJ2-5|TRBV11-3|-
TGTGCCAGCAGCCTGGGAAGATTCGGGGAGACCCAGTACTTC
CASSLGRFGETQYF
>15|-|TRBJ1-5|TRBV3-1/TRBV3-2|-
TGTGCCAGCAGCCAAGCTTTCTATAGCAATCAGCCCCAGCATTTT
CASSQAFYSNQPQHF
>17|-|TRBJ1-6|TRBV21-1|-
TGTGCCGAACCAGGGCGCACCCCGAGCTCCTATAATTCACCCCTCCACTTT
CAEPGRTPSSYNSPLHF
>15|-|TRBJ1-5|TRBV6-5|-
TGTGCCAGCAGTCCGACAGTTTATAGCAATCAGCCCCAGCATTTT
CASSPTVYSNQPQHF
>18|TRBD1|TRBJ1-1|TRBV6-2/TRBV6-3|-
TGTGCCAGCAGTTCCCAGGCCCCGGGACAGGGTCACGGAAGGTTGGCTTTCTTT
CASSSQAPGQGHGRLAFF
>15|-|TRBJ2-4|TRBV28|-
TGTGCCAGCAGTCGCACACCGTTCCGGGGAAACATTCAGTACTTC
CASSRTPFRGNIQYF
>13|-|TRBJ1-1|TRBV18|-
TGTGCCAGCTCAAACGGGGGGAACACTGAAGCTTTCTTT
CASSNGGNTEAFF
>15|-|TRBJ1-1|TRBV6-6|-
TGTGCCAGCAGTTACACCAACACAGGGAGCACTGAAGCTTTCTTT
CASSYTNTGSTEAFF
>15|TRBD2|TRBJ2-1|TRBV4-1|-
TGCGCCAGCAGCCAAGTACGGGGGGATCCCGATGAGCAGTTCTTC
CASSQVRGDPDEQFF
>14|-|TRBJ1-5|TRBV29-1|-
TGCAGCGTCGCCGAGGGGGGCCCCAATCAGCCCCAGCATTTT
CSVAEGGPNQPQHF
>15|TRBD2|TRBJ2-3|TRBV9|few
TGTGCCAGCAGCGTAGGCGCGGGGGACACAGATACGCAGTATTTT
CASSVGAGDTDTQYF
>14|-|TRBJ1-3|TRBV9|-
TGTGCCAGCAGCCCCTCCATTGCTGGAAACACCATATATTTT
CASSPSIAGNTIYF
>15|-|TRBJ2-3|TRBV11-3|-
TGTGCCAGCAGCTTAGAAGGGCAGTACACAGATACGCAGTATTTT
CASSLEGQYTDTQYF
>14|-|TRBJ2-3|TRBV6-5|once
TGTGCCAGCAGTTACTCTGACAGCACAGATACGCAGTATTTT
CASSYSDSTDTQYF
>14|-|TRBJ1-2|TRBV6-6|-
TGTGCCAGCAGCGAGGGGGAGTCTAACTATGGCTACACCTTC
CASSEGESNYGYTF
>16|TRBD1|TRBJ1-2|TRBV9|-
TGTGCCAGCAGCGCACAAGCGGGACAGGGGAACTATGGCTACACCTTC
CASSAQAGQGNYGYTF
>11|-|TRBJ1-5|TRBV6-1|-
TGTGCCAGCAGTGAAGCGCGGCCCCAGCATTTT
CASSEARPQHF
>16|TRBD2|TRBJ2-1|TRBV6-5|few
TGTGCCAGCAGTTACTCGACTAGCGGGGGGGCGAGTGAGCAGTTCTTC
CASSYSTSGGASEQFF
>14|-|TRBJ2-2|TRBV10-2|-
TGCGCCAGCATAAGGGGGAGGGGAACCGGGGAGCTGTTTTTT
CASIRGRGTGELFF
>14|TRBD2|TRBJ2-3|TRBV15|-
TGTGCCACCAGCAGAGCGGGGGGGTTAGATACGCAGTATTTT
CATSRAGGLDTQYF
>16|-|TRBJ2-1|TRBV15|-
TGTGCCACCAGCACCCGGGGCAGGGGTTCCTACAATGAGCAGTTCTTC
CATSTRGRGSYNEQFF
>15|-|TRBJ1-2|TRBV7-2|-
TGTGCCAGCAGCCTATCCGCCCAGGGCGGGGTCGGCTACACCTTC
CASSLSAQGGVGYTF
>14|TRBD1|TRBJ2-1|TRBV24-1|-
TGTGCCACCAGTGACTGGGACAGGGCTAATGAGCAGTTCTTC
CATSDWDRANEQFF
>15|-|TRBJ2-3|TRBV7-3|-
TGTGCCAGCAGCCAAACCGGGGGGCTCACAGATACGCAGTATTTT
CASSQTGGLTDTQYF
>13|-|TRBJ2-7|TRBV6-5|-
TGTGCCAGCAGAACGAGAGGGGGGGGCGAGCAGTACTTC
CASRTRGGGEQYF
>12|-|TRBJ2-5|TRBV30|-
TGTGCCTGGACGGCGGGGCAAGAGACCCAGTACTTC
CAWTAGQETQYF
>14|TRBD1|TRBJ1-2|TRBV18|once
TGTGCCAGCTCACCCGGGGACAGGGTCGATGGCTACACCTTC
CASSPGDRVDGYTF
>16|-|TRBJ1-6|TRBV11-2|-
TGTGCCAGCAGCTTAACAGGAAACTCCTATAATTCACCCCTCCACTTT
CASSLTGNSYNSPLHF
>17|TRBD1|TRBJ1-6|TRBV27|-
TGTGCCAGCAGTCCTACGGACAGGGGGTCCTATAATTCACCCCTCCACTTT
CASSPTDRGSYNSPLHF
>12|-|TRBJ2-7|TRBV2|-
TGTGCCAGCAGTGAGGTCTCCTACGAGCAGTACTTC
CASSEVSYEQYF
>15|-|TRBJ1-5|TRBV19|-
TGTGCCAGTAGGCTATTGCGGGACCCAAATCAGCCCCAGCATTTT
CASRLLRDPNQPQHF
>16|TRBD1|TRBJ2-2|TRBV5-1|-
TGCGCCAGCAGCCCGGGACAGTTCGCGAACACCGGGGAGCTGTTTTTT
CASSPGQFANTGELFF
>16|TRBD2|TRBJ2-3|TRBV5-1|once
TGCGCCAGCAGCTTGGATGGGGGGGTGTTGGGAAATACGCAGTATTTT
CASSLDGGVLGNTQYF
>15|TRBD2|TRBJ2-7|TRBV5-1|-
TGCGCCAGCAGCTTCGGACTAGCGGGGCTCTACGAGCAGTACTTC
CASSFGLAGLYEQYF
>13|TRBD1|TRBJ2-3|TRBV6-6|-
TGTGCCAGCAGCCTCGACAGGGCGGATACGCAGTATTTT
CASSLDRADTQYF
>13|-|TRBJ1-2|TRBV6-2/TRBV6-3|-
TGTGCCAGCAGTTATGACACCTGGGATGGCTACACCTTC
CASSYDTWDGYTF
>11|-|TRBJ1-2|TRBV20-1|-
TGCAGTGCTAGTCTTATGAGTGGCTACACCTTC
CSASLMSGYTF
>16|TRBD1|TRBJ1-3|TRBV11-3|-
TGTGCCAGCAGCCTCACAGGGGACCTCTCTGGAAACACCATATATTTT
CASSLTGDLSGNTIYF
>11|TRBD1|TRBJ2-7|TRBV6-2/TRBV6-3|-
TGTGCCAGCAGTTCGGGACAGGGGGAGTACTTC
CASSSGQGEYF
>15|-|TRBJ2-7|TRBV4-3|-
TGCGCCAGCAGCCAAGATACGGCTGGTTCCTACGAGCAGTACTTC
CASSQDTAGSYEQYF
>14|-|TRBJ1-3|TRBV11-2|-
TGTGCCAGCAGCTCCGGGGGGTCTGGAAACACCATATATTTT
CASSSGGSGNTIYF
>11|-|TRBJ1-1|TRBV2|once
TGTGCCAGCAACAGCGTACTTGAAGCTTTCTTT
CASNSVLEAFF
>13|-|TRBJ2-1|TRBV3-1/TRBV3-2|-
TGTGCCAGCAGCCAAGTCCCACTAGGTGAGCAGTTCTTC
CASSQVPLGEQFF